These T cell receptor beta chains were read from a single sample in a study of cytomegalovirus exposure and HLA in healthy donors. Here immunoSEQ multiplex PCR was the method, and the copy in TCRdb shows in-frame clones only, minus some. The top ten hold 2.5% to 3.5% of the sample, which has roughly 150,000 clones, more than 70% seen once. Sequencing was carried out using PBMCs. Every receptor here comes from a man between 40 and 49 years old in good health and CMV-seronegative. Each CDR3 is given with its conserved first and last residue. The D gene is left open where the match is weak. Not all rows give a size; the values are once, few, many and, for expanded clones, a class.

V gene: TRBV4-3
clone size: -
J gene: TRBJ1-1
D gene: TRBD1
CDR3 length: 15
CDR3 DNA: TGCGCCAGCAGCCAAGACCGGACAGGAAGGACTGAAGCTTTCTTT
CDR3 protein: CASSQDRTGRTEAFF

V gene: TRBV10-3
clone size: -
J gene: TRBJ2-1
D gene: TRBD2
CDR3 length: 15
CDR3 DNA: TGTGCCATCAGTGGTCCTAGCGGGAGGGACAATGAGCAGTTCTTC
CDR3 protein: CAISGPSGRDNEQFF

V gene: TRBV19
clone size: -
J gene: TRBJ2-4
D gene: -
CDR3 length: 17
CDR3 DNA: TGTGCCAGTAGTAACCCAGGAGGGGGCGCTGTCAAAAACATTCAGTACTTC
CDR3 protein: CASSNPGGGAVKNIQYF

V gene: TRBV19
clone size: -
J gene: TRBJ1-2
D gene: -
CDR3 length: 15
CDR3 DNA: TGTGCCAGTAGTATGGCGGGGGTCAGGGGCTATGGCTACACCTTC
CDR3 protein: CASSMAGVRGYGYTF

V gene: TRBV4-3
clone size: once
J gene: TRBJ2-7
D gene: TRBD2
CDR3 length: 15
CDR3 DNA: TGCGCCAGCAGCCAAGCCCTAGCGGGAGTCTACGAGCAGTACTTC
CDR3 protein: CASSQALAGVYEQYF

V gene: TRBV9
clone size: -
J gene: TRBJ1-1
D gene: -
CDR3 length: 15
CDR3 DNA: TGTGCCAGCAGCACCCTCGGGGGGCAGAACACTGAAGCTTTCTTT
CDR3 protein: CASSTLGGQNTEAFF

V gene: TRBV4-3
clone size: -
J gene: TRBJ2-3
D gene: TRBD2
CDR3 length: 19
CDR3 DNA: TGCGCCAGCAGCCAAGCAGGGACTAGCGGAATGGCTAGCACAGATACGCAGTATTTT
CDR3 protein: CASSQAGTSGMASTDTQYF

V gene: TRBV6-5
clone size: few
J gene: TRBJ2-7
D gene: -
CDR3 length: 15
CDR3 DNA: TGTGCCAGCACGCCGCGGGCGGCCCTACCCTACGAGCAGTACTTC
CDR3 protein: CASTPRAALPYEQYF

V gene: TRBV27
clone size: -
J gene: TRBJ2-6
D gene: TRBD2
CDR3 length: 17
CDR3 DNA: TGTGCCAGCAGTTTACGGGGGGGGCGATCTGGGGCCAACGTCCTGACTTTC
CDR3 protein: CASSLRGGRSGANVLTF

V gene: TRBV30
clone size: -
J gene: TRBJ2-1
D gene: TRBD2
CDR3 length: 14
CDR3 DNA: TGTGCCTGGAGGGGTAGCGGGAGCTACAATGAGCAGTTCTTC
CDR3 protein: CAWRGSGSYNEQFF

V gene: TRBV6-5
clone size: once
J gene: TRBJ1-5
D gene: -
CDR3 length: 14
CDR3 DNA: TGTGCCAGCAGTTACTCCGGGACACATCAGCCCCAGCATTTT
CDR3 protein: CASSYSGTHQPQHF

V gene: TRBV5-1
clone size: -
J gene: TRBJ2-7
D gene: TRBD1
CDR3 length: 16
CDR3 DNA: TGCGCCAGCAGCCGAACTGGACAGGGGGCTATTCGCGAGCAGTACTTC
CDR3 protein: CASSRTGQGAIREQYF

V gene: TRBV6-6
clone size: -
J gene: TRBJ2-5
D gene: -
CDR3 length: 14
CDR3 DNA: TGTGCCAGCAGCCAAGGACAGATTCAAGAGACCCAGTACTTC
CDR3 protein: CASSQGQIQETQYF

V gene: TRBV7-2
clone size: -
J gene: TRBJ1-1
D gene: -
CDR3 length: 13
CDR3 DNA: TGTGCCAGCAGCTATGACAGGAACACTGAAGCTTTCTTT
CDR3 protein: CASSYDRNTEAFF

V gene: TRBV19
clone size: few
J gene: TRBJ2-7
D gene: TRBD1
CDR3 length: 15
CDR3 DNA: TGTGCCAGTAGCGACGGACAGGGCATCTCCTACGAGCAGTACTTC
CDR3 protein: CASSDGQGISYEQYF

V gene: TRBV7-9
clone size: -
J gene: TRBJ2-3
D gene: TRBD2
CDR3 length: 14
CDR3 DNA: TGTGCCAGCAGCTTTGCGGGGGGCACAGTTACGCAGTATTTT
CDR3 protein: CASSFAGGTVTQYF

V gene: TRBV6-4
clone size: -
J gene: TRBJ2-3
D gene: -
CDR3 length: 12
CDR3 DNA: TGTGCCAGCAGTGCCCCCGGAGGTACGCAGTATTTT
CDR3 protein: CASSAPGGTQYF

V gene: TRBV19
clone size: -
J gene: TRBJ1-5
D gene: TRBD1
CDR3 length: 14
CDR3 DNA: TGTGCCAGTAGTATAACAGGGGGGCATCAGCCCCAGCATTTT
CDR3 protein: CASSITGGHQPQHF

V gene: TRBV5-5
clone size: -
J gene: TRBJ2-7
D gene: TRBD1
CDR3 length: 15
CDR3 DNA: TGTGCCAGCAGCTCCCCCACTGGACAGGGAGACGAGCAGTACTTC
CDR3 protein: CASSSPTGQGDEQYF

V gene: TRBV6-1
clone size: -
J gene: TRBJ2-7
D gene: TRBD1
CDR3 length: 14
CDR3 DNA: TGTGCCAGCAGCCCGGGACAGGGAATCGACGAGCAGTACTTC
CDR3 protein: CASSPGQGIDEQYF

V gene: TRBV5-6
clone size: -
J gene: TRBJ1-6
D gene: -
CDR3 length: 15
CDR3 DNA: TGTGCCAGCAGCTTGGCCGGGACTCAAAATTCACCCCTCCACTTT
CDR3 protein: CASSLAGTQNSPLHF

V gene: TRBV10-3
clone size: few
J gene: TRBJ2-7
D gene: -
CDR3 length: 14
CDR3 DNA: TGTGCCATCAGTGATTTTGTCAGTCCGGGCGAGCAGTACTTC
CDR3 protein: CAISDFVSPGEQYF

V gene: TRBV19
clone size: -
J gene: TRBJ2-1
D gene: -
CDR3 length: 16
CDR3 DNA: TGTGCCAGTAGTATCCCCGGGACGACGGGAGTGGATGAGCAGTTCTTC
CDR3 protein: CASSIPGTTGVDEQFF

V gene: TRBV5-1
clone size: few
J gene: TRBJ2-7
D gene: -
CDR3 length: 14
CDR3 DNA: TGCGCCAGCAGCTTGGCCACCGGGACCTACGAGCAGTACTTC
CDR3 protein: CASSLATGTYEQYF

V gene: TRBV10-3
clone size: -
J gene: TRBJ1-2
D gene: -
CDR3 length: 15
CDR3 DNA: TGTGCCACCCTAAATCAGGGTGGGGGCTTCCGTGGCTACACCTTC
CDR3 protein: CATLNQGGGFRGYTF

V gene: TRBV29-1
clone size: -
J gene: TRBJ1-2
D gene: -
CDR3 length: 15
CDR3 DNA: TGCAGCGTTGTTAGTACCTTAATAAATCCCTATGGCTACACCTTC
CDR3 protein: CSVVSTLINPYGYTF

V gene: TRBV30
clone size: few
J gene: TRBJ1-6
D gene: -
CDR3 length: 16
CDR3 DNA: TGTGCCTGGAGTGTACTCTTCGGTCGCCCTAATTCACCCCTCCACTTT
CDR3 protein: CAWSVLFGRPNSPLHF